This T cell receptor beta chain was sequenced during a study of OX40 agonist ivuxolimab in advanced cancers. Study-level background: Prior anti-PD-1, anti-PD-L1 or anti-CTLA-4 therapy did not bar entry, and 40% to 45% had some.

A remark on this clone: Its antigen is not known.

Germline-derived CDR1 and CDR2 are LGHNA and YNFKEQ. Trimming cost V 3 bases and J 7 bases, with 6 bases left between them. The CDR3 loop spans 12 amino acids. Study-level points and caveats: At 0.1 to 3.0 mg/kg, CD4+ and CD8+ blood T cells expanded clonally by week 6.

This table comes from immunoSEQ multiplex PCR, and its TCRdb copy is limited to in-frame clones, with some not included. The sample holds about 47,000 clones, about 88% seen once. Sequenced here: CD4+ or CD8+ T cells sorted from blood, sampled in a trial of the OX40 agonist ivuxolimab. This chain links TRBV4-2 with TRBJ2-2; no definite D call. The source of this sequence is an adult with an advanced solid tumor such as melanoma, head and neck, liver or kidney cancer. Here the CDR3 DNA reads TGTGCCAGCAGCCATGGGATCGGGGAGCTGTTTTTT. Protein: CASSHGIGELFF.